These 26 T cell receptor beta chains were all obtained from the same sample, sequenced in a study of blood T cell repertoires in COVID-19. Using immunoSEQ multiplex PCR, the repertoire was profiled, and TCRdb retains in-frame clones only, with some absent. The repertoire holds 490,000 or so clones, with about 88% as singletons. The source material was PBMCs or T cells enriched from blood (not recorded which). The origin of the receptors is a woman aged 60 to 75 who had recovered from COVID-19.

J is TRBJ2-1 and V is TRBV13; 8 nucleotides align to TRBD1. The V segment lost 7 bases and the J segment 5 bases; nucleotides outside the gene matches: 4. CDR3 length equals 13 residues. The V gene's germline CDR1 is PRHDT and CDR2 FYEKMQ (reference sequence). The CDR3 reads CASTGQGHNEQFF. DNA for the CDR3: TGTGCCAGCACCGGACAGGGTCACAATGAGCAGTTCTTC. Supplemented by reference TRBV13 and TRBJ2-1, the full variable domain reads AAGVIQSPRHLIKEKRETATLKCYPIPRHDTVYWYQQGPGQDPQFLISFYEKMQSDKGSIPDRFSAQQFSDYHSELNMSSLELGDSALYFCASTGQGHNEQFFGPGTRLTVL.

The rearrangement uses TRBV5-6 and TRBJ1-3; D may be TRBD1 (6 bases). CDR1 and CDR2 from the germline V gene are SGHDT and YYEEEE. The CDR3 has 14 residues. Trimming shortened V by 4 bases and J by 3 bases, and 11 bases separated the two germline ends. The CDR3 DNA follows: TGTGCCAGCAGCCGGGACATTGTTGGAAACACCATATATTTT. Translation: CASSRDIVGNTIYF.

The chain uses TRBV10-2 and TRBJ2-3; a possible D gene is TRBD2 (6 bases). This CDR3 region has 14 residues. Per germline, CDR1 WSHSY and CDR2 SAAADI. The V gene lost 4 bases and the J gene lost 6 bases, with 14 bases spanning the gap. Here the CDR3 reads CASSGRGPRDTQYF. DNA of the CDR3: TGCGCCAGCAGTGGGAGGGGCCCTCGGGATACGCAGTATTTT.

This clone turned up a few times. V and J are TRBV28 and TRBJ1-5; 7 bases match TRBD1. Germline CDR1 and CDR2: MDHEN and SYDVKM. V lost 3 bases, J lost 3 bases, and 11 bases stayed unmatched. The CDR3 spans 17 residues. The CDR3 region has the DNA TGTGCCAGCAGTTTTCATCTAGGGGGCGCAGACAATCAGCCCCAGCATTTT. It yields the protein CASSFHLGGADNQPQHF.

On this clone itself: This sample includes further DNA sequences coding for the same CDR3. The gene calls are TRBV2 and TRBJ2-2, with D maybe TRBD1 (6 bases). Germline CDR1 and CDR2: SNHLY and FYNNEI. The germline V and J ends were trimmed by 6 bases and 1 base, with 12 bases remaining between them. CDR3 length: 15 residues. The CDR3 here is CASRAGTLNTGELFF. As DNA, the CDR3 is TGTGCCAGCAGAGCCGGGACACTGAACACCGGGGAGCTGTTTTTT.

The CDR3 nucleotides are TGTGCCAGCAGACCGGGACAGAATAGCAATCAGCCCCAGCATTTT. This gives the protein CASRPGQNSNQPQHF. The V call is TRBV6-5, the J call TRBJ1-5; the match to TRBD1 covers 7 bases. From germline, CDR1 is MNHEY and CDR2 SVGAGI. The CDR3 contains 15 residues. The trim removed 6 bases at V and 0 bases at J, leaving 5 bases unmatched.

V is TRBV10-1 and J is TRBJ2-1; TRBD2 matches at 12 bases. Losses at the gene ends were 4 bases for V and 7 bases for J; bases not matched to a gene: 5. The V gene's germline CDR1 is WNHNN and CDR2 SYGVQD (reference sequence). The CDR3 is 15 residues long. CDR3 DNA sequence: TGCGCCAGCAGTGTGACTAGCGGGGGATGGAATGAGCAGTTCTTC. It encodes CASSVTSGGWNEQFF.

The CDR3 nucleotides read TGCAGCGCCCACAACAGGGGGGCGGACAATGAGCAGTTCTTC. Its translation: CSAHNRGADNEQFF. The chain is built from TRBV29-1 and TRBJ2-1, with 8 bases aligning to TRBD1. The germline gives CDR1 SQVTM, CDR2 ANQGSEA. The trim removed 7 bases at V and 5 bases at J, leaving 10 bases unmatched. This CDR3 spans 14 amino acids.

The chain joins TRBV27 to TRBJ1-6; 7 bases fit TRBD1. This CDR3 spans 14 amino acids. V trimming: 5 bases; J trimming: 8 bases; junction bases outside the gene matches: 6. CDR1 and CDR2 (germline): MNHEY, SMNVEV (reference sequence). The DNA for the CDR3 is TGTGCCAGCAGTCCCGGACAGGTTGATTCACCCCTCCACTTT. Residues: CASSPGQVDSPLHF.

V is TRBV11-3 and J is TRBJ2-1; 8 bases map to TRBD2. Per germline, CDR1 SGHNT and CDR2 YENEEA. V dropped 5 bases and J dropped 0; count of bases not matched to a gene: 9. The CDR3 sequence is 17 residues long. The DNA of the CDR3 is TGTGCCAGCAGCCCCCACGCGGGGGGTGGCTCCTACAATGAGCAGTTCTTC. This encodes CASSPHAGGGSYNEQFF. Using reference TRBV11-3 and TRBJ2-1 for the parts outside the CDR3, the full variable domain is EAGVVQSPRYKIIEKKQPVAFWCNPISGHNTLYWYLQNLGQGPELLIRYENEEAVDDSQLPKDRFSAERLKGVDSTLKIQPAELGDSAVYLCASSPHAGGGSYNEQFFGPGTRLTVL.

This chain joins TRBV2 and TRBJ2-7; weak D call: TRBD1 (6 bases). With 3 bases removed from V and 4 bases from J, the gap between germline ends came to 13 bases. CDR1 and CDR2 from the germline V gene are SNHLY and FYNNEI. The CDR3 is 14 residues long. The CDR3 DNA reads as TGTGCCAGCAGTGAGTGGGGGCTGAGGTACGAGCAGTACTTC. Translating it yields CASSEWGLRYEQYF.

The gene calls are TRBV7-6 and TRBJ2-7; TRBD1 might be the D (5 bases). The CDR3 is 14 amino acids. The germline V and J ends were trimmed by 8 bases and 7 bases, with 21 bases remaining between them. The germline CDR1 and CDR2 sequences are SGHVS and FNYEAQ. As DNA, the CDR3 is TGTGCCAGCCCATCGAAGCAAGGGGCTGGGGAGCAGTACGTC. Protein sequence: CASPSKQGAGEQYV.

This chain connects TRBV27 to TRBJ2-1; TRBD2 matches at 8 bases. With 1 base clipped from V and 2 bases from J, the junction kept 4 bases outside the gene matches. Germline V gives CDR1 MNHEY, CDR2 SMNVEV (reference sequence). This CDR3 comprises 16 residues. The CDR3 is CASSLYIAGTYNEQFF. The CDR3 nucleotides are TGTGCCAGCAGTTTATATATAGCGGGGACCTACAATGAGCAGTTCTTC.

The chain has TRBV5-8 and TRBJ2-7; unclear D gene. V shed 3 bases and J shed 3 bases, with 16 bases lying between them. The CDR3 has 15 amino acids. From germline, CDR1 is SGHTS and CDR2 YDEGEE. CDR3 sequence: CASSSPGVTDYEQYV. The CDR3 region has the DNA TGTGCCAGCAGCTCACCAGGTGTGACGGACTACGAGCAGTACGTC.

The rearrangement joins TRBV18 to TRBJ2-3, with TRBD2 as a possible D gene (6 bases). The germline V gene encodes CDR1 KGHSH and CDR2 LQKENI. This CDR3 has 15 residues. Trimming took off 5 bases at V and 4 bases at J, with 16 bases between the two ends. DNA for the CDR3: TGTGCCAGCTCAGCCTGGACTCGGAGGGCAGATACGCAGTATTTT. This translates into CASSAWTRRADTQYF. The full variable domain, in which reference TRBV18 and TRBJ2-3 provide the parts outside the CDR3, is NAGVMQNPRHLVRRRGQEARLRCSPMKGHSHVYWYRQLPEEGLKFMVYLQKENIIDESGMPKERFSAEFPKEGPSILRIQQVVRGDSAAYFCASSAWTRRADTQYFGPGTRLTVL.

CDR3 region: CASSQTAGAVGNTIYF. The CDR3 nucleotides read TGTGCCAGCAGCCAAACCGCGGGGGCAGTTGGAAACACCATATATTTT. The genes are TRBV3-1 (or the pseudogene TRBV3-2) and TRBJ1-3, with D possibly TRBD1 on 6 matching bases. The germline V and J ends were trimmed by 2 bases and 3 bases, with 14 bases remaining between them. CDR1 LGHDT and CDR2 YNNKEL come from the germline V gene (reference sequence). This CDR3 contains 16 residues.

The V and J genes are TRBV4-1 and TRBJ1-2, with TRBD1 as a possible D gene (5 bases). This CDR3 is 15 amino acids long. Germline assignment: CDR1 MGHRA and CDR2 YSYEKL. Trimming pared 4 bases from V and 3 bases from J, leaving 15 bases between. CDR3 sequence: CASSPNSAGHYGYTF. The CDR3, as DNA: TGCGCCAGCAGCCCAAACTCGGCAGGGCACTATGGCTACACCTTC.

V usage is TRBV10-3 and J usage is TRBJ2-7; D is perhaps TRBD2 (7 bases). Germline V gene sequence: CDR1 ENHRY, CDR2 SYGVKD. Trimming cost V 8 bases and J 0 bases, with 14 bases left between them. This CDR3 contains 14 residues. Here the CDR3 reads CAIGGGQSSYEQYV. The CDR3 DNA is TGTGCCATCGGGGGGGGACAAAGCTCCTACGAGCAGTACGTC.

The rearrangement links TRBV19 to TRBJ1-5; 10 bases fit TRBD1. The CDR3 spans 17 residues. V shed 7 bases, J shed 4 bases, and the junction held 13 bases outside the gene matches. The germline V gene encodes CDR1 LNHDA and CDR2 SQIVND (reference sequence). CDR3 DNA: TGTGCCAGTATCGCCCCCCTCGGACAGGGGGAAAATCAGCCCCAGCATTTT. Amino acids: CASIAPLGQGENQPQHF.

V usage is TRBV5-5 and J usage is TRBJ1-1; the match to TRBD1 covers 7 bases. V gave up 4 bases and J gave up 4 bases; unmatched junction bases: 4. CDR1 and CDR2 from the germline V gene are SGHKS and YYEKEE (reference sequence). This CDR3 contains 13 residues. The CDR3 bases are TGTGCCAGCAGCAGACAGGGAATCACTGAAGCTTTCTTT. It yields the protein CASSRQGITEAFF.

The genes are TRBV18 and TRBJ2-7; D may be TRBD1 (5 bases). V was clipped by 6 bases and J by 5 bases, with 11 bases between them. The CDR3 has 12 amino acids. Germline V gene sequence: CDR1 KGHSH, CDR2 LQKENI. CDR3 in amino acids: CASSQGSHEQYF. CDR3 nucleotide sequence: TGTGCCAGCTCCCAGGGTTCGCACGAGCAGTACTTC.

The rearrangement joins TRBV10-2 to TRBJ1-3; perhaps TRBD1 as D (6 bases). Germline lookup yields CDR1 WSHSY and CDR2 SAAADI. The V and J ends lost 2 bases and 1 base respectively, with 18 bases between them. The CDR3 runs 18 residues. The CDR3 DNA is TGCGCCAGCAGTGAGACTACGACAGGTGGGGGATCTGGAAACACCATATATTTT. This codes for CASSETTTGGGSGNTIYF.

This chain links TRBV7-9 with TRBJ1-2; a possible D gene is TRBD1 (6 bases). In germline, CDR1 is SEHNR, CDR2 FQNEAQ (reference sequence). V lost 6 bases, J lost 2 bases, and 16 bases lay in between. The CDR3 runs to 15 residues. In nucleotides, the CDR3 is TGTGCCAGCAGTTCCGACAGGCCACCCAACTATGGCTACACCTTC. Its protein is CASSSDRPPNYGYTF.

The V and J genes are TRBV19 and TRBJ2-1, with D maybe TRBD2 (6 bases). V shed 3 bases and J shed 5 bases, with 17 bases lying between them. The CDR3 is 16 amino acids. Germline V lookup: CDR1 LNHDA, CDR2 SQIVND (reference sequence). Here the CDR3 reads CASSIRWGLLNNEQFF. Here the CDR3 DNA reads TGTGCCAGTAGTATTCGCTGGGGACTTCTCAACAATGAGCAGTTCTTC.

The chain employs TRBV4-1 and TRBJ2-2, with D unclear. Germline-derived CDR1 and CDR2 are MGHRA and YSYEKL. The CDR3 is made up of 14 amino acids. Trimming removed 7 bases from V and 1 base from J, with 10 bases in between. The CDR3 DNA reads TGCGCCAGCAAAATCCGAGGGAACACCGGGGAGCTGTTTTTT. It specifies CASKIRGNTGELFF.

The chain combines TRBV9 with TRBJ1-1; D possibly corresponds to TRBD1 (6 bases). Looked up from germline, CDR1 is SGDLS and CDR2 is YYNGEE. The CDR3 is 16 residues long. The V end was cut by 4 bases, the J end by 0 bases, with 16 bases between. CDR3 sequence reads: CASSPGGGVMNTEAFF. The DNA for the CDR3 is TGTGCCAGCAGCCCCGGGGGGGGCGTCATGAACACTGAAGCTTTCTTT.